These 6 T cell receptor beta chains were sequenced from one sample in a study of graft-versus-host responses after intestinal transplantation listed by TCRdb under 2021. Taken with the paper, the label for time point translates to: cells obtained before transplantation from donor or recipient. No antigen is known for these receptors. Receptor amplification or capture employed the immunoSEQ multiplex PCR assay. TCRdb mirrors the immuneACCESS table, restricted to in-frame sequences. Some clones are absent from its copies; in checked studies, under half trace to an unresolved V gene, and the reason for the others is unknown. For this sample the table gives about 88,000 clones, of which approximately 90% were detected only once. The ten largest clonotypes hold approximately 0.35% of the sample. The sequences come from unstimulated CD4+ T cells sorted from spleen or lymph node cells, collected before transplant. The source of these receptors is a human donor who was the organ donor for an intestinal transplant.

The chain links TRBV4-2 to TRBJ2-5; 15 bases are shared with TRBD2. From germline, CDR1 is LGHNA and CDR2 YNFKEQ. Trimming at V came to 4 bases and at J to 4 bases, leaving 7 bases not matched to a gene. The CDR3 totals 17 residues. CDR3 loop: CASSPGLAGGPGETQYF. The CDR3 coding sequence is TGTGCCAGCAGCCCCGGACTAGCGGGGGGGCCCGGAGAGACCCAGTACTTC.

The chain carries TRBV30 and TRBJ2-2; 7 nucleotides match TRBD1. The CDR3 extends over 14 amino acids. Germline CDR1 is GTSNPN and CDR2 is SVGIG (reference sequence). V dropped 3 bases and J dropped 5; count of bases not matched to a gene: 6. CDR3 residues: CAWRPGQATGELFF. As DNA, the CDR3 is TGTGCCTGGAGACCTGGACAGGCAACCGGGGAGCTGTTTTTT.

This clone appeared a single time. The chain joins TRBV4-2 to TRBJ2-1, with D tentatively TRBD2 (10 bases). Trimming pared 6 bases from V and 8 bases from J, leaving 29 bases between. This CDR3 has 18 residues. Germline CDR1 is LGHNA and CDR2 is YNFKEQ. CDR3 nucleotide sequence: TGTGCCAGCAGTTCGGACAGGGGCGTAGTAGCGGGAGGACATGAGCAGTTCTTC. It codes for CASSSDRGVVAGGHEQFF.

This clone was observed once. The rearrangement links TRBV19 to TRBJ1-2; TRBD1 aligns across 10 bases. The CDR3 is 13 amino acids. With 4 bases clipped from V and 4 bases from J, the junction kept 0 bases outside the gene matches. Per the germline V gene, CDR1 is LNHDA and CDR2 is SQIVND (reference sequence). The CDR3 DNA reads TGTGCCAGTAGTAGGACAGGGGGCTATGGCTACACCTTC. Protein: CASSRTGGYGYTF. The full variable domain, with the rest looked up from reference TRBV19 and TRBJ1-2, is DGGITQSPKYLFRKEGQNVTLSCEQNLNHDAMYWYRQDPGQGLRLIYYSQIVNDFQKGDIAEGYSVSREKKESFPLTVTSAQKNPTAFYLCASSRTGGYGYTFGSGTRLTVV.

V gene TRBV28 combines with J gene TRBJ1-3; D not certain. V was shortened by 2 bases and J by 4 bases, with 12 bases between the two germline ends. The CDR3 is 15 residues long. CDR1 is MDHEN, CDR2 SYDVKM, per germline. CDR3 nucleotide sequence: TGTGCCAGCAGTTTAACCCAAGCGGGGGGAAACACCATATATTTT. This gives the protein CASSLTQAGGNTIYF.

The chain is built from TRBV30 and TRBJ2-2, with D hard to call. Germline V gene lookup returns CDR1 GTSNPN and CDR2 SVGIG (reference sequence). The CDR3 has 13 residues. V lost 4 bases, J lost 3 bases, and 9 bases lay in between. The CDR3 reads CAWMGQDTGELFF. The DNA for the CDR3 is TGTGCCTGGATGGGCCAGGACACCGGGGAGCTGTTTTTT.